One TCR beta chain is described in this entry. Its antigen is currently unknown. This sample is part of a study of cytomegalovirus exposure and HLA in healthy donors. This CDR3 is built from 13 residues. Germline CDR1 and CDR2: MGHDK and SYGVNS. The V end was cut by 5 bases, the J end by 4 bases, with 12 bases between. Regarding the study as a whole: With high specificity and sensitivity, the classifier reportedly diagnosed cytomegalovirus status. By HLA locus, TCR association rates varied in a later analysis, with DRB1 showing the most and HLA-C the fewest.

PCR amplification relied on 60 Vbeta primers (plus 13 Jbeta primers). In the study's own analysis: An analysis performed later counted about 80 million unique TCR beta chains (roughly 11 million of them shared). TCRdb's copy holds only in-frame clones and misses some; the assay was immunoSEQ multiplex PCR. From that table come the V and J calls and clone size; the DNA was used to work out D and trimming. The sample yields fewer than 150,000 clones, approximately 60% seen once. These donors, healthy bone marrow donors, were studied. The sequence derives from a human donor in good health. Sample: PBMCs. The V and J genes are TRBV25-1 and TRBJ2-7, with D possibly being TRBD2 (6 bases). CDR3 region: CASSHGGKYEQYF. The DNA of the CDR3 is TGTGCCAGCAGTCATGGCGGGAAGTACGAGCAGTACTTC.